This TCR beta chain was captured by sequencing in a study of tumor-infiltrating lymphocytes in primary liver carcinoma. Study-level information: In every tissue type, samples returned a similar yield of roughly 3.65 to 7.5 million productive TCRbeta reads. Overall study findings and caveats: It was in tumors, not blood, that the top-250-clone fraction was significantly higher (p = 0.039). Overlap in tumor-adjacent and tumor-blood pairs fell below that of tumor region pairs.

Total RNA (around 0.45 ug) served as template for TCR beta cDNA synthesis primed by a constant-region primer. Slightly modified ARM-PCR, run as three nested multiplex PCR rounds, produced the TCR beta libraries. In TCRdb, the multiplex PCR reads were re-called with MiXCR into one record per CDR3 protein. The data show some 110,000 distinct CDR3 sequences, around 84% seen once. To note about this clonotype: As yet, its antigen is unknown. At one of its ends the junction is not consistent with the germline gene, which may arise from a read error.

RNA and DNA were co-extracted from 20-30 mg of unsorted bulk tissue. Researchers took samples from five separate regions of each tumor. This receptor was taken from a middle-aged man with primary liver carcinoma and hepatitis B virus infection. Material: liver tumor tissue from sampling region 3. Subset given: tumor region T3, left-lateral pole.

CDR3 amino acids: CSAQNQKNTDASF. For the CDR3, the DNA is TGCAGCGCTCAGAACCAGAAGAACACTGATGCTTCCTTT. The chain joins TRBV29-1 to TRBJ1-1; D not certain. In germline, CDR1 is SQVTM, CDR2 ANQGSEA. This CDR3 is built from 13 residues.